Below are 25 T cell receptor beta chains sequenced from a single sample in a study of blood T cell repertoires in COVID-19. TCRdb keeps only in-frame clones here, not all; method: immunoSEQ multiplex PCR. The sample holds about 480,000 clones, around 88% seen once. The specimen was peripheral blood. The receptor source for this set is a woman aged 45-59 years with COVID-19, enrolled during active disease.

CDR3 protein: CASSDGSGGPIKQETQYF. CDR3 DNA sequence: TGCGCCAGCAGTGACGGCAGCGGGGGGCCAATAAAGCAAGAGACCCAGTACTTC. The chain couples TRBV10-2 to TRBJ2-5; 9 positions match TRBD2. Germline CDR1 and CDR2: WSHSY and SAAADI. There are 18 residues in the CDR3. The V segment lost 3 bases and the J segment 2 bases; nucleotides outside the gene matches: 13.

The V call is TRBV7-3, the J call TRBJ1-1; the D gene is possibly TRBD1 (5 bases). The germline CDR1 and CDR2 sequences are SGHTA and FQGTGA. The CDR3 is 14 amino acids. Deletions cut 0 bases from V and 4 bases from J, with 9 bases between. CDR3 sequence: CASSLTGRGTEAFF. In nucleotides, the CDR3 is TGTGCCAGCAGCTTAACAGGAAGGGGCACTGAAGCTTTCTTT.

The CDR3 is CASSEGLAGSLRDTQYF. The CDR3 nucleotides are TGTGCCAGCAGTGAGGGACTAGCGGGGTCCCTTCGAGATACGCAGTATTTT. V is TRBV28 and J is TRBJ2-3, with TRBD2 matching 13 bases. In germline, CDR1 is MDHEN, CDR2 SYDVKM. Losses at the gene ends were 5 bases for V and 5 bases for J; bases not matched to a gene: 10. The CDR3 has 17 amino acids.

The chain carries TRBV19 and TRBJ2-4, with a tentative D call TRBD2 (5 bases). There are 12 residues in the CDR3. Between the trimmed V and J ends, which lost 8 bases and 12 bases, there was a span of 17 bases. Germline CDR1 and CDR2: LNHDA and SQIVND (reference sequence). This CDR3 reads CASWGAADDQYF. The CDR3 DNA reads TGTGCCAGTTGGGGAGCTGCCGATGATCAGTACTTC.

J is TRBJ1-2 and V is TRBV11-2, with D maybe TRBD1 (6 bases). This CDR3 has 12 amino acids. CDR1 and CDR2 (germline): SGHAT, FQNNGV. Deletions cut 3 bases from V and 8 bases from J, with 10 bases between. CDR3 sequence (DNA): TGTGCCAGCAGCTTGGGGGCAAAGGGCTACACCTTC. Its protein is CASSLGAKGYTF. Full variable domain (remainder filled in from reference TRBV11-2 and TRBJ1-2): EAGVAQSPRYKIIEKRQSVAFWCNPISGHATLYWYQQILGQGPKLLIQFQNNGVVDDSQLPKDRFSAERLKGVDSTLKIQPAKLEDSAVYLCASSLGAKGYTFGSGTRLTVV.

This clone was recorded a few times. This CDR3 is CASSPSRGLPYEQYF. The CDR3 nucleotides read TGTGCCAGCAGCCCGAGTAGGGGACTACCCTACGAGCAGTACTTC. The chain employs TRBV14 and TRBJ2-7; 7 bases line up with TRBD2. The CDR3 has 15 residues. Per the germline V gene, CDR1 is SGHDN and CDR2 is FVKESK. The V segment lost 4 bases and the J segment 2 bases; nucleotides outside the gene matches: 8.

This clone has a handful of counts. The J gene is TRBJ2-7, the V gene TRBV5-4; 10 bases align to TRBD1. The V gene end was trimmed by 0 bases and the J gene end by 3 bases; junction bases not matched to a gene: 3. CDR3 length equals 15 residues. Germline V lookup: CDR1 SGHNT, CDR2 YYREEE (reference sequence). The CDR3 here is CASSLARTGGYEQYF. CDR3 in DNA: TGTGCCAGCAGCTTGGCCCGGACAGGGGGCTACGAGCAGTACTTC.

Here the CDR3 DNA reads TGTGCCAGTAGCGGACTAGCCGATGAGCAGTTCTTC. Protein sequence: CASSGLADEQFF. The chain uses TRBV19 and TRBJ2-1, with 8 bases aligning to TRBD2. The V and J ends lost 6 bases and 8 bases, in that order; junction bases with no gene match: 3. This CDR3 contains 12 residues. CDR1 is LNHDA and CDR2 is SQIVND in the germline V gene (reference sequence).

This chain joins TRBV3-1 (or the pseudogene TRBV3-2) and TRBJ2-5, with D unresolved. The germline V and J ends were trimmed by 0 bases and 2 bases, with 13 bases remaining between them. Germline V CDR1 and CDR2: LGHDT, YNNKEL (reference sequence). The CDR3 extends over 16 amino acids. CDR3 loop: CASSQDRSGLQETQYF. DNA of the CDR3: TGTGCCAGCAGCCAAGATAGGTCAGGTCTACAAGAGACCCAGTACTTC.

Turning to this clone: The same CDR3 can be traced to other DNA sequences in this sample. The chain couples TRBV5-6 to TRBJ2-7, with D possibly being TRBD1 (5 bases). Looked up from germline, CDR1 is SGHDT and CDR2 is YYEEEE. CDR3 length: 11 amino acids. V lost 3 bases and J 6 bases, leaving 7 bases between the germline ends. CDR3 sequence: CASSSGLEQYF. CDR3 sequence (DNA): TGTGCCAGCAGCTCAGGGCTCGAGCAGTACTTC.

The chain links TRBV30 to TRBJ1-6; the D is unclear. Between the trimmed V and J ends, which lost 2 bases and 0 bases, there was a span of 23 bases. Per germline, CDR1 GTSNPN and CDR2 SVGIG (reference sequence). The CDR3 consists of 20 residues. The CDR3 nucleotides are TGTGCCTGGAGTAGGACGCGGTCCCTGACGGGGAGCTCCTATAATTCACCCCTCCACTTT. Amino acids: CAWSRTRSLTGSSYNSPLHF.

This chain links TRBV28 with TRBJ1-6, with TRBD1 as a possible D gene (5 bases). V shed 4 bases and J shed 14 bases, with 15 bases lying between them. The germline gives CDR1 MDHEN, CDR2 SYDVKM. This CDR3 region has 13 residues. The CDR3 sequence: CASSSGWWSSLHF. CDR3 sequence (DNA): TGTGCCAGCAGTTCAGGGTGGTGGTCTTCCCTCCACTTT.

The chain employs TRBV6-5 and TRBJ1-5, with TRBD1 matching over 7 bases. This CDR3 is 15 amino acids long. CDR1 MNHEY and CDR2 SVGAGI come from the germline V gene. Trimming removed 6 bases from V and 0 bases from J; junction bases left unmatched: 5. The CDR3 DNA sequence: TGTGCCAGCAGAGGGACAGATTATAGCAATCAGCCCCAGCATTTT. It translates to CASRGTDYSNQPQHF.

The CDR3 here is CASSYTGNTEAFF. In DNA form, the CDR3 reads TGTGCCAGCAGTTATACGGGGAACACTGAAGCTTTCTTT. The chain is built from TRBV12-3 or TRBV12-4 and TRBJ1-1, with D unresolved. The CDR3 loop spans 13 amino acids. The ends were cut back, 4 bases at V and 1 base at J, with 7 bases in the middle.

Concerning this clone: Other DNA sequences in the same sample also yield this CDR3. The chain couples TRBV5-4 to TRBJ1-1; D call uncertain. The CDR3 sequence is 13 residues long. The V end lost 0 bases, the J end lost 0 bases, and 3 bases lay between the germline ends. Germline V gives CDR1 SGHNT, CDR2 YYREEE (reference sequence). This chain's CDR3 is CASSLGLNTEAFF. The CDR3 nucleotides are TGTGCCAGCAGCTTGGGGCTGAACACTGAAGCTTTCTTT. Full variable domain (rest looked up from reference TRBV5-4 and TRBJ1-1): ETGVTQSPTHLIKTRGQQVTLRCSSQSGHNTVSWYQQALGQGPQFIFQYYREEENGRGNFPPRFSGLQFPNYSSELNVNALELDDSALYLCASSLGLNTEAFFGQGTRLTVV.

The chain carries TRBV10-2 and TRBJ2-1, with 10 nucleotides matching TRBD1. Germline-derived CDR1 and CDR2 are WSHSY and SAAADI. Trimming removed 4 bases from V and 7 bases from J; junction bases left unmatched: 4. This CDR3 spans 14 amino acids. Written as DNA, the CDR3 is TGCGCCAGCAGTGGGGGACAGGGGAGGAATGAGCAGTTCTTC. Amino acids: CASSGGQGRNEQFF.

The CDR3 nucleotides read TGTGCCAGCAGTCCCGGGTTAGGGGCTGGAAACACCATATATTTT. Protein: CASSPGLGAGNTIYF. This sequence joins TRBV6-6 and TRBJ1-3, with D perhaps matching TRBD1 (5 bases). Trimming pared 5 bases from V and 2 bases from J, leaving 13 bases between. CDR1 is MNHNY and CDR2 is SVGAGI in the germline V gene (reference sequence). CDR3 size: 15 residues.

The V call is TRBV2, the J call TRBJ2-3; D is possibly TRBD2 (5 bases). V was cut by 7 bases and J by 4 bases, with 9 bases left in between. The CDR3 is 12 amino acids. Germline V CDR1 and CDR2: SNHLY, FYNNEI. The DNA for the CDR3 is TGTGCCAGCATGGGAGTGGCAGATACGCAGTATTTT. Translation: CASMGVADTQYF.

The gene calls are TRBV2 and TRBJ1-2, with D unclear. V was cut by 4 bases and J by 0 bases, with 12 bases left in between. Germline CDR1 SNHLY, CDR2 FYNNEI. The CDR3 totals 15 residues. The CDR3 DNA reads as TGTGCCAGCAGTGGGAGGGCTTCCCCTAACTATGGCTACACCTTC. Its protein product is CASSGRASPNYGYTF.

This rearrangement joins TRBV5-5 to TRBJ1-5; perhaps TRBD1 as D (5 bases). Germline CDR1 reads SGHKS; CDR2 reads YYEKEE (reference sequence). This CDR3 has 15 residues. Trimming cost V 6 bases and J 3 bases, with 16 bases left between them. DNA for the CDR3: TGTGCCAGCACTAGCACCCCGGGGGACAATCAGCCCCAGCATTTT. Encoded protein: CASTSTPGDNQPQHF. The whole variable domain, filled in from reference TRBV5-5 and TRBJ1-5, reads DAGVTQSPTHLIKTRGQQVTLRCSPISGHKSVSWYQQVLGQGPQFIFQYYEKEERGRGNFPDRFSARQFPNYSSELNVNALLLGDSALYLCASTSTPGDNQPQHFGDGTRLSIL.

The rearrangement uses TRBV4-1 and TRBJ1-5; D possibly corresponds to TRBD1 (5 bases). The CDR3 loop spans 15 amino acids. Trimming removed 4 bases at V and 2 bases at J, with 12 bases between. The V gene's germline CDR1 is MGHRA and CDR2 YSYEKL. CDR3 coding DNA: TGCGCCAGCAGCCGGGCCGGGGGGGGCAATCAGCCCCAGCATTTT. This sequence encodes CASSRAGGGNQPQHF.

The rearrangement links TRBV7-2 to TRBJ1-5; D possibly corresponds to TRBD1 (6 bases). This CDR3 comprises 15 residues. V was shortened by 5 bases and J by 9 bases, with 20 bases between the two germline ends. Germline CDR1 is SGHTA and CDR2 is FQGNSA. This chain's CDR3 is CASSDRTEGVRPQHF. In nucleotides, the CDR3 is TGTGCCAGCAGCGACCGGACAGAAGGCGTGCGGCCCCAGCATTTT.

This clone was counted once. The V gene is TRBV18, the J gene TRBJ1-1; 10 bases line up with TRBD1. CDR3 size: 16 residues. The V and J ends lost 2 bases and 5 bases, in that order; junction bases with no gene match: 8. The V gene's germline CDR1 is KGHSH and CDR2 LQKENI. CDR3 in amino acids: CASSPTRDRGGTEAFF. In DNA, the CDR3 is TGTGCCAGCTCACCAACAAGGGACAGGGGAGGAACTGAAGCTTTCTTT.

This clone appeared many times. This chain connects TRBV19 to TRBJ1-5, with 9 bases that match TRBD1. Germline CDR1 is LNHDA and CDR2 is SQIVND (reference sequence). The J segment lost 5 bases and the V segment lost 7 bases, leaving 6 bases of the junction unmatched. This CDR3 contains 14 residues. CDR3 in amino acids: CASKQGARDQPQHF. CDR3 nucleotide sequence: TGTGCCAGTAAACAGGGGGCGAGGGATCAGCCCCAGCATTTT. Supplemented by reference TRBV19 and TRBJ1-5, the full variable domain reads DGGITQSPKYLFRKEGQNVTLSCEQNLNHDAMYWYRQDPGQGLRLIYYSQIVNDFQKGDIAEGYSVSREKKESFPLTVTSAQKNPTAFYLCASKQGARDQPQHFGDGTRLSIL.

The chain has TRBV12-3 or TRBV12-4 and TRBJ1-2; D gene unclear. Between the trimmed V and J ends, which lost 5 bases and 7 bases, there was a span of 8 bases. The CDR3 consists of 11 residues. The CDR3 loop is CASSAGLGYTF. DNA for the CDR3: TGTGCCAGCAGTGCAGGCCTTGGCTACACCTTC.